Below, one T cell receptor beta chain is given with its context. The antigen is not known. The CDR3 sequence is 15 residues long. Per the germline V gene, CDR1 is KGHDR and CDR2 is SFDVKD. Trimming cost V 3 bases and J 7 bases; bases outside gene matches: 8. These data originate in a study of T-cell memory formation after mild COVID-19. Study-wide findings and caveats: There were some responding clones in pre-infection memory, which suggested that cross-reactive memory had joined.

MiXCR, applied by TCRdb to the 5' RACE reads, yields one record per CDR3 protein. The sample lists about 470,000 distinct CDR3 sequences; 18% were seen once. The sequenced sample was PBMCs or a T cell subset sorted from them (not recorded which). The TCR sequence derives from an adult woman who had mild COVID-19 (a few samples of this study predate the infection). Cell type and time point are not known. The chain recombines TRBV24-1 with TRBJ2-1; TRBD1 matches at 7 bases. The CDR3 region has the DNA TGTGCCACCAGTGATCTAACCGGGACAGAAAATGAGCAGTTCTTC. Its translation: CATSDLTGTENEQFF.